This T cell receptor (beta chain) came from a study of blood T cells in healthy people across ages. Study results and caveats: Diversity figures derived from one million T cells were judged to underestimate the true value.

Next came a second PCR, run for about 6 to 12 cycles, which used a sample-barcoded 5' primer along with a J-beta primer mix. Unique molecular identifiers of 12 random nucleotides labeled each cDNA. MiXCR, run by TCRdb on the 5' RACE reads, gives a single entry per CDR3 protein. The sample carries 700,000 to 850,000 distinct CDR3 sequences, around half recorded once. The CDR3 has 18 amino acids. Germline V gene sequence: CDR1 SQVTM, CDR2 ANQGSEA. V trimming: 0 bases; J trimming: 1 base; junction bases outside the gene matches: 8. The count of this clonotype is one. The antigen remains undetermined. Sequencing input: blood. V usage is TRBV29-1 and J usage is TRBJ2-5; 13 positions agree with TRBD2. The clonotype comes from a man older than 75 in good health. CDR3 in DNA: TGCAGCGTTGAAGATTCGGGGGGACTAGCGGGGCCCCAAGAGACCCAGTACTTC. Its translation: CSVEDSGGLAGPQETQYF.